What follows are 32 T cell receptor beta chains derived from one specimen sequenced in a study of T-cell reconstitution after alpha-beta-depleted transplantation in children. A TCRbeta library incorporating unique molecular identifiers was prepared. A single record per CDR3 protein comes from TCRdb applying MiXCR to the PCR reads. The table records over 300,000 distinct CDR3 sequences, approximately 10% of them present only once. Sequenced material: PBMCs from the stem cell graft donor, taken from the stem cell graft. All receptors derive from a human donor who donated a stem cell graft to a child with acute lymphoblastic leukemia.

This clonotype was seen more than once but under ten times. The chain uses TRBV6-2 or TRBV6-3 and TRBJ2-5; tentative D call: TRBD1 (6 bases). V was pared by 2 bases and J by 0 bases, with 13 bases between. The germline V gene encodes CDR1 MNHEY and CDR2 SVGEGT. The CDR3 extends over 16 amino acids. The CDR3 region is CASSYLPTGDQETQYF. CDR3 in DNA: TGTGCCAGCAGTTACCTTCCGACAGGAGACCAAGAGACCCAGTACTTC.

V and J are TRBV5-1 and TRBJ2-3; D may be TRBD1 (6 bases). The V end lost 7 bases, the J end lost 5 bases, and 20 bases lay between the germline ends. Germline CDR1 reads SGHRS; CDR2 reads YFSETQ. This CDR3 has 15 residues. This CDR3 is CASRKTGFSGDTQYF. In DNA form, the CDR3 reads TGCGCCAGCCGAAAAACAGGGTTTTCTGGAGATACGCAGTATTTT.

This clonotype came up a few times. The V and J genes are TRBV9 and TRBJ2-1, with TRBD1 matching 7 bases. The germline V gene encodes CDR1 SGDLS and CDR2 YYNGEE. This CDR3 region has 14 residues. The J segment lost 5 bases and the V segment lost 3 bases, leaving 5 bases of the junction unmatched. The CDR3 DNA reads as TGTGCCAGCAGCGGACAGGGAATCCACAATGAGCAGTTCTTC. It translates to CASSGQGIHNEQFF.

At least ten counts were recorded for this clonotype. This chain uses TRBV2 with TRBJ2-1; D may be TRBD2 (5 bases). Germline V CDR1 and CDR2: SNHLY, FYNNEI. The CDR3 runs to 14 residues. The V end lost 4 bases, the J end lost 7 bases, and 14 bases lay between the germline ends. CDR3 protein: CASSGIASWNEQFF. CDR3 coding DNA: TGTGCCAGCAGTGGAATAGCGTCTTGGAATGAGCAGTTCTTC.

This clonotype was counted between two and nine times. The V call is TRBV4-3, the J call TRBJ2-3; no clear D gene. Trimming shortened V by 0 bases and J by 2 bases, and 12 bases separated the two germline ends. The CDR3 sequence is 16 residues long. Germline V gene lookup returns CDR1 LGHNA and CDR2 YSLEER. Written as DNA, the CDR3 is TGCGCCAGCAGCCAAGATAACGGCGGACCCACAGATACGCAGTATTTT. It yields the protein CASSQDNGGPTDTQYF.

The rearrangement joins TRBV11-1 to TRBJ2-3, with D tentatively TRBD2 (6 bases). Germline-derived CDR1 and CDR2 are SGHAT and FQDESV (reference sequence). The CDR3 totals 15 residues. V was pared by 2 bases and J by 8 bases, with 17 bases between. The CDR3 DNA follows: TGTGCCAGCAGCTTACATTCGCGGGGCCTGACTACGCAGTATTTT. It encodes CASSLHSRGLTTQYF.

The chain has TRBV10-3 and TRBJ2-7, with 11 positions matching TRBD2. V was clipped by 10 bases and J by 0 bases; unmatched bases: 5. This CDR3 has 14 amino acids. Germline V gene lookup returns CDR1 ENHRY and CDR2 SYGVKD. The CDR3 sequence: CATLAGGSSYEQYF. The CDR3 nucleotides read TGTGCCACCCTAGCGGGAGGCAGCTCCTACGAGCAGTACTTC.

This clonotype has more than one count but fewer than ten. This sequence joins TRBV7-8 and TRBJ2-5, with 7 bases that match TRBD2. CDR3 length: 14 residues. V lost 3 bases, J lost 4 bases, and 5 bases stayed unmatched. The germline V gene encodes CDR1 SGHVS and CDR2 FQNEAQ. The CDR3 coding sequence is TGTGCCAGCAGCTTCACTAGCGTCTTAGAGACCCAGTACTTC. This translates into CASSFTSVLETQYF.

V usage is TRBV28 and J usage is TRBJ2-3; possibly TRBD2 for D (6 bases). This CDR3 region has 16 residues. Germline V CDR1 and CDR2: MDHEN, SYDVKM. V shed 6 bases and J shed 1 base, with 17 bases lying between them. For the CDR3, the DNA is TGTGCCAGCAGCCCAACCCGTCCGGGGGGCACAGATACGCAGTATTTT. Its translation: CASSPTRPGGTDTQYF.

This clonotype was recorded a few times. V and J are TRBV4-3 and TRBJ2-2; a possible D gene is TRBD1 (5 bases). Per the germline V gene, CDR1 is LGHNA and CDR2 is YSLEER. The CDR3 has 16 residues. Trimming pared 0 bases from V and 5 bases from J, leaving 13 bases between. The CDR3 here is CASSQDSRVLTGELFF. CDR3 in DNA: TGCGCCAGCAGCCAAGATAGCAGGGTTTTGACCGGGGAGCTGTTTTTT.

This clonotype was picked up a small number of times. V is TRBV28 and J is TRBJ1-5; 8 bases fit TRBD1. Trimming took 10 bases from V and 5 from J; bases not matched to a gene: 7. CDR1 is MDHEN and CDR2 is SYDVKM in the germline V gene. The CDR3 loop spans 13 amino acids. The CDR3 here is CAIDRGSYQPQHF. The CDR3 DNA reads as TGTGCCATCGACAGGGGTTCGTATCAGCCCCAGCATTTT.

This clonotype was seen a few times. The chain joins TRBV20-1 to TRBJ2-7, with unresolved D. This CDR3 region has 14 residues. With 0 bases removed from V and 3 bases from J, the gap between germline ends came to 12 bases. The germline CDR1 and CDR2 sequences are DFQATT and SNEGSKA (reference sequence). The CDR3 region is CSARDFPRDYEQYF. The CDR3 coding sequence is TGCAGTGCTAGAGATTTCCCCAGAGACTACGAGCAGTACTTC.

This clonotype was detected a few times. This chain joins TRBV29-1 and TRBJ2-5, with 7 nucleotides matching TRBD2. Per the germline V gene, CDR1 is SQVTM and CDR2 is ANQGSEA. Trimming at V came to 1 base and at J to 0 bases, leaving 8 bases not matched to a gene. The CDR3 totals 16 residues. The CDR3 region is CSVEVAGADHQETQYF. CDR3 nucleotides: TGCAGCGTTGAAGTGGCGGGAGCGGATCACCAAGAGACCCAGTACTTC. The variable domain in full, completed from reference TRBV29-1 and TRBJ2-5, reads SAVISQKPSRDICQRGTSLTIQCQVDSQVTMMFWYRQQPGQSLTLIATANQGSEATYESGFVIDKFPISRPNLTFSTLTVSNMSPEDSSIYLCSVEVAGADHQETQYFGPGTRLLVL.

In nucleotides, the CDR3 is TGCGCCAGCAGCTTGGGATCCGGGTATGGCGAAAAACTGTTTTTT. Amino acid sequence: CASSLGSGYGEKLFF. The rearrangement links TRBV5-1 to TRBJ1-4; no reliable D call. CDR1 and CDR2 from the germline V gene are SGHRS and YFSETQ. CDR3 length: 15 residues. V dropped 0 bases and J dropped 8 bases, with 14 bases sitting between them.

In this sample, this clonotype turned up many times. CDR3: CASSPGLDSYNEQFF. CDR3 bases: TGCGCCAGCAGCCCCGGACTAGATTCCTACAATGAGCAGTTCTTC. This chain connects TRBV5-1 to TRBJ2-1, with 7 bases identical to TRBD2. CDR1 SGHRS and CDR2 YFSETQ come from the germline V gene. CDR3 length equals 15 residues. Trimming at V came to 4 bases and at J to 1 base, leaving 5 bases not matched to a gene.

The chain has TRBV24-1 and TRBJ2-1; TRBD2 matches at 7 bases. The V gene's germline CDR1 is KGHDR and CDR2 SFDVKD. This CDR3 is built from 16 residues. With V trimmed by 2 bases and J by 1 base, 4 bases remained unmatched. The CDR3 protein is CATSDSQAGSYNEQFF. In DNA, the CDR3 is TGTGCCACCAGTGATTCGCAAGCGGGGTCCTACAATGAGCAGTTCTTC.

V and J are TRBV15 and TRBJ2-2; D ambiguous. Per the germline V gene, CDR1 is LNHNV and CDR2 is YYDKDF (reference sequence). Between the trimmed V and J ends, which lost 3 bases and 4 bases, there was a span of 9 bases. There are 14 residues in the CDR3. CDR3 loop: CATSRADITGELFF. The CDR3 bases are TGTGCCACCAGCAGGGCAGACATCACCGGGGAGCTGTTTTTT.

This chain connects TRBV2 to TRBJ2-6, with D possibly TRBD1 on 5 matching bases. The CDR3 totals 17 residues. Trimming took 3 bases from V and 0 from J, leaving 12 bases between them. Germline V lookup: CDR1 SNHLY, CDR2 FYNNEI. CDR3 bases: TGTGCCAGCAGTGATGGAATGGGGCCCTCTGGGGCCAACGTCCTGACTTTC. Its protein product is CASSDGMGPSGANVLTF. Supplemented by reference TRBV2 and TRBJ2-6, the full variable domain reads EPEVTQTPSHQVTQMGQEVILRCVPISNHLYFYWYRQILGQKVEFLVSFYNNEISEKSEIFDDQFSVERPDGSNFTLKIRSTKLEDSAMYFCASSDGMGPSGANVLTFGAGSRLTVL.

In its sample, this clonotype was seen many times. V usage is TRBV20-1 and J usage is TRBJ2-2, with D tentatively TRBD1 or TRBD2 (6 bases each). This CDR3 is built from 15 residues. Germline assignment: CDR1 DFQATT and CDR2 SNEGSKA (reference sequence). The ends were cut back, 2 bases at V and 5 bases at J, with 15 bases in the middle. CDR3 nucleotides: TGCAGTGCTAGAAACGGGGGCTGGGGTACCGGGGAGCTGTTTTTT. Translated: CSARNGGWGTGELFF.

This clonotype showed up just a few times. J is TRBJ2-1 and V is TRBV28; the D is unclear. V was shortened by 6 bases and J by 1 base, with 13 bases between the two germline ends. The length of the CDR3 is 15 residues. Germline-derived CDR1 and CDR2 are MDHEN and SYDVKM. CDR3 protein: CASSLPRTSYNEQFF. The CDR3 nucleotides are TGTGCCAGCAGCCTTCCACGGACGTCCTACAATGAGCAGTTCTTC.

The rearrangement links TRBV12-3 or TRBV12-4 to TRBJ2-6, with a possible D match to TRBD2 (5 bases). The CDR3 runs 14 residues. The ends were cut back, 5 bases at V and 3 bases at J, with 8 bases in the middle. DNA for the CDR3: TGTGCCAGCAGTCCGAGGGATGGGGCCAACGTCCTGACTTTC. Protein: CASSPRDGANVLTF.

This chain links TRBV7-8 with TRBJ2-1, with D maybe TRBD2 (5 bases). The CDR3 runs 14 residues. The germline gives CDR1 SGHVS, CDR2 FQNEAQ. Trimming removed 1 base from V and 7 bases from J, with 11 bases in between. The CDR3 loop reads CASSLGGVSNEQFF. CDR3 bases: TGTGCCAGCAGCTTAGGGGGAGTGTCAAATGAGCAGTTCTTC.

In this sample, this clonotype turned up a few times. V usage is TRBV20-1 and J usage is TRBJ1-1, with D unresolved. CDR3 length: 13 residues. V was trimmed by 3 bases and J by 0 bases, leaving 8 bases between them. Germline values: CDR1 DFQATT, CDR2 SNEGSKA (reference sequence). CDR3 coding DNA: TGCAGTGCTAGGAGGGAATTGAACACTGAAGCTTTCTTT. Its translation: CSARRELNTEAFF.

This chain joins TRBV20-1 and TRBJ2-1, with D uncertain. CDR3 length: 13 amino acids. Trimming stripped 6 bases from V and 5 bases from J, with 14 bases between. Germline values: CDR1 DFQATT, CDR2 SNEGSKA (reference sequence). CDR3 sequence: CSASARTHNEQFF. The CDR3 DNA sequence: TGCAGTGCCTCCGCTAGGACCCACAATGAGCAGTTCTTC.

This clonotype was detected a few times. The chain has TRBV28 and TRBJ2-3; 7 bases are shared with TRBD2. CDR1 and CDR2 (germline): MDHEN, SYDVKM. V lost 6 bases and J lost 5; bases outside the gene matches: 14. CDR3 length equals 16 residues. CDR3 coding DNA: TGTGCCAGCAGGGTCCATCCTGGACTAGGGGTAGATACGCAGTATTTT. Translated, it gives CASRVHPGLGVDTQYF.

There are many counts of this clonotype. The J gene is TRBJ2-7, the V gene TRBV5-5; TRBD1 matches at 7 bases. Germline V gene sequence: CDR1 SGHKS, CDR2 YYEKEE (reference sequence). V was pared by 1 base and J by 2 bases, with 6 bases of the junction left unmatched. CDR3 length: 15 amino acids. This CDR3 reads CASSLRDSSTYEQYF. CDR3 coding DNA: TGTGCCAGCAGCTTGAGGGACAGCTCAACCTACGAGCAGTACTTC.

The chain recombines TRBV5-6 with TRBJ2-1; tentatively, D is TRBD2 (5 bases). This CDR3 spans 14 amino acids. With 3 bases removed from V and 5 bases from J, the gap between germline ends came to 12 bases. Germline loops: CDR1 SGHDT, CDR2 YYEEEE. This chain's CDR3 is CASSSPSRDNEQFF. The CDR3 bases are TGTGCCAGCAGCTCACCTTCGCGGGACAATGAGCAGTTCTTC.

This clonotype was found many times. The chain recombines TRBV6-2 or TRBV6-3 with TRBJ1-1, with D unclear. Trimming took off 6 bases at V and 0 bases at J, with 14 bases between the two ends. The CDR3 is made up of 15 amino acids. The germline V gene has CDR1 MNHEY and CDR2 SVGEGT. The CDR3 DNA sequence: TGTGCCAGCAGCCGACTCAGGTTCCTGAACACTGAAGCTTTCTTT. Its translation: CASSRLRFLNTEAFF.

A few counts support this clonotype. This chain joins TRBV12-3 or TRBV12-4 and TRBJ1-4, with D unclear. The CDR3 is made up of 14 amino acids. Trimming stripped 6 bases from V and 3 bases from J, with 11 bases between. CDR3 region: CASSLGRPNEKLFF. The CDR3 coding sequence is TGTGCCAGCAGCCTAGGCAGGCCTAATGAAAAACTGTTTTTT.

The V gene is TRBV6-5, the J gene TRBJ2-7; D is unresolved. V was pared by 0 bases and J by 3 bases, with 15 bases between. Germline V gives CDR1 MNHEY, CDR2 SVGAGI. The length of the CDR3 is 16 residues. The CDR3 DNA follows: TGTGCCAGCAGTTACTCTACCGTCGTCAGCTACTACGAGCAGTACTTC. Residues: CASSYSTVVSYYEQYF.

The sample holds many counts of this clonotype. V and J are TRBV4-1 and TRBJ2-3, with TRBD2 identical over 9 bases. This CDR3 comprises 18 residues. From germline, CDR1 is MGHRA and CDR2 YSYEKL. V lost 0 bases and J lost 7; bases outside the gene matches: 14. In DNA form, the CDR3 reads TGCGCCAGCAGCCAAGATCGGGCTAGCGGGACCCAGCGCCATACGCAGTATTTT. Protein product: CASSQDRASGTQRHTQYF.

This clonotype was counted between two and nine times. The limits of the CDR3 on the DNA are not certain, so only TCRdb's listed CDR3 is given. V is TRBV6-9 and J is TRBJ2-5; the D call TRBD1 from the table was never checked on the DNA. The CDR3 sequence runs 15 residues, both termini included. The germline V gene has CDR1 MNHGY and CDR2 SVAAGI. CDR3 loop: CASSSSNRGGETQYF.